This TCR beta chain appears in the sequencing data of a study of technical replicates of blood from a few donors. CDR1 is MGHRA and CDR2 is YSYEKL in the germline V gene. This CDR3 is built from 14 residues. Deletions cut 1 base from V and 5 bases from J, with 11 bases between. The protocol was immunoSEQ multiplex PCR, while the TCRdb copy is restricted to in-frame clones and leaves out a portion. Among around 84,000 clones listed, around 97% were seen once. The TCR originated in a human donor in good health. J is TRBJ2-5 and V is TRBV4-1, with a tentative D call TRBD2 (6 bases). Sequencing used T cells isolated from PBMCs. The CDR3, as DNA: TGCGCCAGCAGCCAAGTTGCGGGGTGGGAGACCCAGTACTTC. It codes for CASSQVAGWETQYF.